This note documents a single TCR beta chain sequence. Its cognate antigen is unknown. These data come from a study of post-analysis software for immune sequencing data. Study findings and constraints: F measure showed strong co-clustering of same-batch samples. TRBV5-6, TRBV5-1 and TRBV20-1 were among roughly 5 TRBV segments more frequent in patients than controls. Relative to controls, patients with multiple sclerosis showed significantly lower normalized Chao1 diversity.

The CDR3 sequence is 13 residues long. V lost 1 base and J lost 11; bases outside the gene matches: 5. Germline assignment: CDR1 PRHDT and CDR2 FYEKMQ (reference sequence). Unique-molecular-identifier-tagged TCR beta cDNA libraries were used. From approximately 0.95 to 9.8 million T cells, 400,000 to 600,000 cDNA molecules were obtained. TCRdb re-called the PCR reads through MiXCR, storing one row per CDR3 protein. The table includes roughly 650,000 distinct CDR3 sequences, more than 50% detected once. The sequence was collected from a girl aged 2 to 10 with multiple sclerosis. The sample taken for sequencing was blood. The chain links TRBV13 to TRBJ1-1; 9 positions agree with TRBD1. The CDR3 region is CASSLDRGRLAFF. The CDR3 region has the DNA TGTGCCAGCAGCTTAGACAGGGGGCGGTTGGCTTTCTTT.